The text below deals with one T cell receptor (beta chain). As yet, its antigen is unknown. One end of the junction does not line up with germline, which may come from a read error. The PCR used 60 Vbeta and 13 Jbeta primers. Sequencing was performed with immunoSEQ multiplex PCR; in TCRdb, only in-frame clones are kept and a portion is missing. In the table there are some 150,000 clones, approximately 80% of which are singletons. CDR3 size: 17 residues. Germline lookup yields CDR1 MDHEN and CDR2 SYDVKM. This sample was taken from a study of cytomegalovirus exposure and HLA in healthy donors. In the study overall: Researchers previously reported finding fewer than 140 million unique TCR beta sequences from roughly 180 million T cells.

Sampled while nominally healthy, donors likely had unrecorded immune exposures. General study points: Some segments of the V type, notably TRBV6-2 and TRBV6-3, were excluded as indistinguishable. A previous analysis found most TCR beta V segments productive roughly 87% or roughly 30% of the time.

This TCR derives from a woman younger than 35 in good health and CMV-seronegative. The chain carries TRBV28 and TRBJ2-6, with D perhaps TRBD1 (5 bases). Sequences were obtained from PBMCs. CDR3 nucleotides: TGTGCCAGCAGTTTTCTCGTTTTCGGGTCTGGGGCCAACGGCCTGACTTTC. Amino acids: CASSFLVFGSGANGLTF. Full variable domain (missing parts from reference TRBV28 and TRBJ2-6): DVKVTQSSRYLVKRTGEKVFLECVQDMDHENMFWYRQDPGLGLRLIYFSYDVKMKEKGDIPEGYSVSREKKERFSLILESASTNQTSMYLCASSFLVFGSGANGLTFGAGSRLTVL.